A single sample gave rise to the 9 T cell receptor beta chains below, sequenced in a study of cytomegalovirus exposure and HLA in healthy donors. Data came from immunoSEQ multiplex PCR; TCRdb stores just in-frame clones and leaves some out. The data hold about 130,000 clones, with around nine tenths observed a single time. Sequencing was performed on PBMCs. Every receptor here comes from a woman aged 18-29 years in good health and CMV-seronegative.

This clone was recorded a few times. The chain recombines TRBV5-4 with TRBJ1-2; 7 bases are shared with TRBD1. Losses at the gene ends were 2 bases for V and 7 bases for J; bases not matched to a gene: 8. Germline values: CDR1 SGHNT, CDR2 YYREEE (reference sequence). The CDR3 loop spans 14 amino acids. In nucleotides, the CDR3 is TGTGCCAGCAGCTTACAGACAGGGCTTATTGGCTACACCTTC. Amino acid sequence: CASSLQTGLIGYTF. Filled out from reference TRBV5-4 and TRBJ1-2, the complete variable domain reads ETGVTQSPTHLIKTRGQQVTLRCSSQSGHNTVSWYQQALGQGPQFIFQYYREEENGRGNFPPRFSGLQFPNYSSELNVNALELDDSALYLCASSLQTGLIGYTFGSGTRLTVV.

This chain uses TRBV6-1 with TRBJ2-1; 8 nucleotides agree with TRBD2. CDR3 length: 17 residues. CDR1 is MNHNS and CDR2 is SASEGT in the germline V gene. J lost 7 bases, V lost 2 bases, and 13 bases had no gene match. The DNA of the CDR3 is TGTGCCAGCAGTGAAACCGCGGGGGGCGGGAGTAGAAATGAGCAGTTCTTC. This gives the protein CASSETAGGGSRNEQFF.

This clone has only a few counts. CDR3 sequence: CASSRWAGGEGWGGYTF. The CDR3 DNA sequence: TGTGCCAGCAGTCGATGGGCAGGGGGCGAGGGATGGGGCGGCTACACCTTC. This rearrangement joins TRBV27 to TRBJ1-2, with TRBD1 matching over 8 bases. The trim removed 5 bases at V and 8 bases at J, leaving 19 bases unmatched. CDR1 and CDR2 from the germline V gene are MNHEY and SMNVEV (reference sequence). This CDR3 spans 17 amino acids.

The CDR3, as DNA: TGCAGCGTTGAATCCGACCGAAGGGAGAATGAGCAGTTCTTC. It codes for CSVESDRRENEQFF. The rearrangement uses TRBV29-1 and TRBJ2-1; maybe TRBD2 (5 bases). Trimming cost V 2 bases and J 7 bases, with 15 bases left between them. Germline assignment: CDR1 SQVTM and CDR2 ANQGSEA. This CDR3 is 14 amino acids long.

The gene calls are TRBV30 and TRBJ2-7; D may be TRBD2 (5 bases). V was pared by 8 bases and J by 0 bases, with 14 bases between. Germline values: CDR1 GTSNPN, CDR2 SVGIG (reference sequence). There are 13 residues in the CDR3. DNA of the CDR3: TGTGCCCGTCGGACGGGGAGCTCCTACGAGCAGTACTTC. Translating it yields CARRTGSSYEQYF.

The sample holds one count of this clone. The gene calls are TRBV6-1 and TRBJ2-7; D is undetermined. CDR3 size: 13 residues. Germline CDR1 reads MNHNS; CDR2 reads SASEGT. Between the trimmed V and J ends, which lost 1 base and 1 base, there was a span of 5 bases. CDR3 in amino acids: CASSEGESYEQYF. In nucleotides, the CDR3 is TGTGCCAGCAGTGAAGGAGAGTCCTACGAGCAGTACTTC.

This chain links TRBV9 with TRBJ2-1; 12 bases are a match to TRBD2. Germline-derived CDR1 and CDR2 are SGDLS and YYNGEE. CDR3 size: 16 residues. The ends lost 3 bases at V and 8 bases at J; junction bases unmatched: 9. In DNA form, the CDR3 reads TGTGCCAGCAGCGCCGAACGGACTAGCGGGGAGGATGAGCAGTTCTTC. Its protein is CASSAERTSGEDEQFF.

The chain's CDR3 is CASSPGQGETDTQYF. CDR3 bases: TGTGCCAGCAGCCCCGGACAGGGCGAGACAGATACGCAGTATTTT. The chain uses TRBV11-3 and TRBJ2-3; 8 nucleotides match TRBD1. The CDR3 covers 15 residues. The V segment lost 5 bases and the J segment 3 bases; nucleotides outside the gene matches: 7. The germline V gene encodes CDR1 SGHNT and CDR2 YENEEA.

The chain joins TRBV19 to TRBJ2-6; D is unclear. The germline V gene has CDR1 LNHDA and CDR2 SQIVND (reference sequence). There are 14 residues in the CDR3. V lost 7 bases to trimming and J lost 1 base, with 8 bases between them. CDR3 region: CASMPTSGANVLTF. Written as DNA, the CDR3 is TGTGCCAGTATGCCTACTTCTGGGGCCAACGTCCTGACTTTC.